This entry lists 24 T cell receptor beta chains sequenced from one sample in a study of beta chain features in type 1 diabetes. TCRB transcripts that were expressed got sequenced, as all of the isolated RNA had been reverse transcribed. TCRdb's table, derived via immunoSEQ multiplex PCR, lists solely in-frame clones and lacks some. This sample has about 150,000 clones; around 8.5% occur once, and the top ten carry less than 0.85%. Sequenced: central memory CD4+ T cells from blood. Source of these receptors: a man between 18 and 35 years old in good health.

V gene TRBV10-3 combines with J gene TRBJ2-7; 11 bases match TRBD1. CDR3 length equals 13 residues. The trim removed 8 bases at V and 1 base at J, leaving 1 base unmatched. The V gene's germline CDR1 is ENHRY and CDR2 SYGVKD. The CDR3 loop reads CAIGTGGSYEQYF. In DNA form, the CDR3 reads TGTGCCATCGGGACAGGGGGGTCCTACGAGCAGTACTTC.

The CDR3 region has the DNA TGTGCCAGCAGCGCCACCGCCCATCCGGGACAGGGATTCTCTGGGGCCAACGTCCTGACTTTC. Translation: CASSATAHPGQGFSGANVLTF. The gene calls are TRBV9 and TRBJ2-6; 9 bases are shared with TRBD1. With 3 bases clipped from V and 0 bases from J, the junction kept 16 bases outside the gene matches. The length of the CDR3 is 21 residues. Germline-derived CDR1 and CDR2 are SGDLS and YYNGEE.

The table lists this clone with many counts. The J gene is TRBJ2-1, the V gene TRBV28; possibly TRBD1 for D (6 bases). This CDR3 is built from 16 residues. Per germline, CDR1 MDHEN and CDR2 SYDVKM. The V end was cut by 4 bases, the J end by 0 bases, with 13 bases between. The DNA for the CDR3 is TGTGCCAGCAGTTCCGCGAGGGACACCTCCTACAATGAGCAGTTCTTC. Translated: CASSSARDTSYNEQFF.

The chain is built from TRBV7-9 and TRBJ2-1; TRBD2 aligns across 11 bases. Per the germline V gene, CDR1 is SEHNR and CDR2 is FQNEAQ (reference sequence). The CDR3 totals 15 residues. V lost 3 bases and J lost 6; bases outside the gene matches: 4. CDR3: CASSFFSGGVNEQFF. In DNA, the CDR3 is TGTGCCAGCAGCTTCTTTAGCGGGGGGGTCAATGAGCAGTTCTTC.

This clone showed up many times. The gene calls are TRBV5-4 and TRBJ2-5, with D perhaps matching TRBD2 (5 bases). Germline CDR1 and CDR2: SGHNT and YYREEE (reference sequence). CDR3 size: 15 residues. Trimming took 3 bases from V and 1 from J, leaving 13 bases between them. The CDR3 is CASSSPGSRQETQYF. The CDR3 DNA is TGTGCCAGCAGCTCACCGGGATCTCGCCAAGAGACCCAGTACTTC.

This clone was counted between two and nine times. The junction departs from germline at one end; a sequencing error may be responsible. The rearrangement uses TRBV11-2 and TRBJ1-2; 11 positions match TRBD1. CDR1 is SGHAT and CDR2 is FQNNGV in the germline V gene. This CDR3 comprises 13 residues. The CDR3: CASSYSGQGEIAF. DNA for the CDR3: TGTGCCAGCAGCTACTCGGGACAGGGGGAAATTGCCTTC.

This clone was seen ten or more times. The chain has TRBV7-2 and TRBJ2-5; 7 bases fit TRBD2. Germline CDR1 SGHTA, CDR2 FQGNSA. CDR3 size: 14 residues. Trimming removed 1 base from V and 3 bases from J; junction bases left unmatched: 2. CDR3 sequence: CASSLGLAEETQYF. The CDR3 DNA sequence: TGTGCCAGCAGCTTAGGGCTAGCGGAAGAGACCCAGTACTTC.

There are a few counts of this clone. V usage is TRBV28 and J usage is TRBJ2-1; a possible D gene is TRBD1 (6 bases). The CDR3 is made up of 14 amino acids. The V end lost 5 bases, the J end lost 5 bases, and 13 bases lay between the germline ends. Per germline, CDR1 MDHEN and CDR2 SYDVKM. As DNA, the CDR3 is TGTGCCAGCAGTCAACCGGGACACCACAATGAGCAGTTCTTC. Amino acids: CASSQPGHHNEQFF.

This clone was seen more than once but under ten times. The CDR3 DNA reads as TGTGCCAGCAGACCTACAGGGATCTATGGCTACACCTTC. Translation gives CASRPTGIYGYTF. The chain combines TRBV7-2 with TRBJ1-2, with D possibly TRBD1 on 6 matching bases. The CDR3 is 13 residues long. Germline V CDR1 and CDR2: SGHTA, FQGNSA. Deletions cut 6 bases from V and 4 bases from J, with 12 bases between.

The chain's CDR3 is CASGRSTGGHTEAFF. Here the CDR3 DNA reads TGTGCTAGTGGCCGATCGACAGGGGGCCACACTGAAGCTTTCTTT. The chain joins TRBV12-5 to TRBJ1-1; 10 positions agree with TRBD1. Per germline, CDR1 LGHNT and CDR2 FRNRAP. The CDR3 sequence is 15 residues long. Trimming took 6 bases from V and 3 from J; bases not matched to a gene: 7. The variable domain in full, with the rest retrieved from reference TRBV12-5 and TRBJ1-1, is DARVTQTPRHKVTEMGQEVTMRCQPILGHNTVFWYRQTMMQGLELLAYFRNRAPLDDSGMPKDRFSAEMPDATLATLKIQPSEPRDSAVYFCASGRSTGGHTEAFFGQGTRLTVV.

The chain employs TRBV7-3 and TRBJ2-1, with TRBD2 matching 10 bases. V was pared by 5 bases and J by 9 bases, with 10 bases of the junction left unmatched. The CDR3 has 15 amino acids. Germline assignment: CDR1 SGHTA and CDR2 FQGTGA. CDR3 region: CASSARAGGLSEQFF. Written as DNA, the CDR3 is TGTGCCAGCAGCGCCCGAGCGGGGGGGCTCTCTGAGCAGTTCTTC.

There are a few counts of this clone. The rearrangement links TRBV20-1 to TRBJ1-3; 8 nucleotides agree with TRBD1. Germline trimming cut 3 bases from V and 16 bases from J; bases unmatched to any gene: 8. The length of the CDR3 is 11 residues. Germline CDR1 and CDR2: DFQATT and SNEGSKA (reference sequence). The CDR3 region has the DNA TGCAGTGCTAGGGCGGGACAGGTGAATTATTTT. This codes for CSARAGQVNYF.

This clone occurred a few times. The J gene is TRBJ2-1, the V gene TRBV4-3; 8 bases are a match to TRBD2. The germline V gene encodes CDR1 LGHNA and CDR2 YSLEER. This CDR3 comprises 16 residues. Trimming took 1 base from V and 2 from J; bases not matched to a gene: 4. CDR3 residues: CASSQGGGRPYNEQFF. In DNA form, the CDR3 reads TGCGCCAGCAGCCAAGGGGGCGGGAGGCCCTACAATGAGCAGTTCTTC.

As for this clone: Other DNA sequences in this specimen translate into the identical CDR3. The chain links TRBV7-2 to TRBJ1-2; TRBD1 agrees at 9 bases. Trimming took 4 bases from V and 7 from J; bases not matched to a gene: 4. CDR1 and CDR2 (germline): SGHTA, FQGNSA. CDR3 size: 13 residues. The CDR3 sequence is CASSSGQGGGYTF. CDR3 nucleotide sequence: TGTGCCAGCAGCTCGGGACAGGGTGGTGGCTACACCTTC. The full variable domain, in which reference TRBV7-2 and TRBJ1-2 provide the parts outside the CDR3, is GAGVSQSPSNKVTEKGKDVELRCDPISGHTALYWYRQSLGQGLEFLIYFQGNSAPDKSGLPSDRFSAERTGGSVSTLTIQRTQQEDSAVYLCASSSGQGGGYTFGSGTRLTVV.

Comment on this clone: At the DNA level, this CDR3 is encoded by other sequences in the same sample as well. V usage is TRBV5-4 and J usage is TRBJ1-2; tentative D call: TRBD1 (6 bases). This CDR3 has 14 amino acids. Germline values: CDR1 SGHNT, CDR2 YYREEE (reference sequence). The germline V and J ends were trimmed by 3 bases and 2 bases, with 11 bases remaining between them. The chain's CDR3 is CASSSGQRNYGYTF. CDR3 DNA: TGTGCCAGCAGCTCAGGACAGCGCAACTATGGCTACACCTTC.

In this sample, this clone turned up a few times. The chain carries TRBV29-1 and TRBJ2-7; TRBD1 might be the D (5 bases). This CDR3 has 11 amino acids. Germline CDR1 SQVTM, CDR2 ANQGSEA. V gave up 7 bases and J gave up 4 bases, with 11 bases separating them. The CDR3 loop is CSAKQVYEQYF. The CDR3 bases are TGCAGCGCTAAACAGGTTTACGAGCAGTACTTC.

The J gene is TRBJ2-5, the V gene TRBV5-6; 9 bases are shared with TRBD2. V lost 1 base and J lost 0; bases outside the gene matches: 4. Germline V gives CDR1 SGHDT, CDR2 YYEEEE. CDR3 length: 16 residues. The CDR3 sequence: CASSLRLAGYQETQYF. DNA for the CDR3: TGTGCCAGCAGCTTGAGGCTAGCGGGGTACCAAGAGACCCAGTACTTC.

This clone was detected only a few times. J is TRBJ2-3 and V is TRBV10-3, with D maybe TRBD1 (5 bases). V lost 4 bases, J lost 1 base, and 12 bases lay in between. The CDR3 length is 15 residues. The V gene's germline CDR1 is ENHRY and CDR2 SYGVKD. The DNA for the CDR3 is TGTGCCATCAGTGGGACCCAAGGGGGCACAGATACGCAGTATTTT. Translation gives CAISGTQGGTDTQYF.

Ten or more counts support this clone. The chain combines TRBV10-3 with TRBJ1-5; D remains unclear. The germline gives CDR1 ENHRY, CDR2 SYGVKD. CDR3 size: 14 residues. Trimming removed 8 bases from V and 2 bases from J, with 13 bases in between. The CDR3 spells CAISPRLGNQPQHF. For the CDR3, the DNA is TGTGCCATCTCTCCCAGGTTGGGCAATCAGCCCCAGCATTTT.

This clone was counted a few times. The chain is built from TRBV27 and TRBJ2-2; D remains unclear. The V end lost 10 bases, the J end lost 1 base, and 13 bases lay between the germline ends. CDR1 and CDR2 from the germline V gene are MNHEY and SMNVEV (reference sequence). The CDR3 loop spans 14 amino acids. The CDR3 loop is CATKQSGNTGELFF. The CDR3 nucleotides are TGTGCCACCAAGCAATCGGGGAACACCGGGGAGCTGTTTTTT.

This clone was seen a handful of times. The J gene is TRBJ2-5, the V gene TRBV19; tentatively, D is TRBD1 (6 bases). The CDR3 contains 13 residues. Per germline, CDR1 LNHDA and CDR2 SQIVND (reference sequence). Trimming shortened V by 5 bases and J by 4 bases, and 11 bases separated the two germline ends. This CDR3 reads CASSSQGSETQYF. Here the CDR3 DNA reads TGTGCCAGTAGTTCACAGGGATCAGAGACCCAGTACTTC.

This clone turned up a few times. The CDR3 DNA reads TGTGCCAGCTCAGCGGACAGGGATGAAAAACTGTTTTTT. Protein sequence: CASSADRDEKLFF. The chain is built from TRBV18 and TRBJ1-4; 8 bases match TRBD1. This CDR3 is 13 amino acids long. Germline CDR1 KGHSH, CDR2 LQKENI. The V segment lost 5 bases and the J segment 6 bases; nucleotides outside the gene matches: 2.

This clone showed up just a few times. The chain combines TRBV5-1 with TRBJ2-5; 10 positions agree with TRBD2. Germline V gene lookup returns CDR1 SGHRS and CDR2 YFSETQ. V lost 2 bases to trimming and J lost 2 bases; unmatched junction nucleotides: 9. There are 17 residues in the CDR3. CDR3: CASSFRTSGPKQETQYF. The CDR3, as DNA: TGCGCCAGCAGCTTCCGGACTAGCGGACCTAAACAAGAGACCCAGTACTTC. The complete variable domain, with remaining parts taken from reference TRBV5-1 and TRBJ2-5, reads KAGVTQTPRYLIKTRGQQVTLSCSPISGHRSVSWYQQTPGQGLQFLFEYFSETQRNKGNFPGRFSGRQFSNSRSEMNVSTLELGDSALYLCASSFRTSGPKQETQYFGPGTRLLVL.

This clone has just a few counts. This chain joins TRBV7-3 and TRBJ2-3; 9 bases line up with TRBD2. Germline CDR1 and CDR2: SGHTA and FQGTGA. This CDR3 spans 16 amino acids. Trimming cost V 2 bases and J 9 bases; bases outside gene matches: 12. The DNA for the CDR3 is TGTGCCAGCAGCTTAGTAGCGGGAGAAGAAGCGAGGACGCAGTATTTT. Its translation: CASSLVAGEEARTQYF.